This TCR beta chain was obtained from a study of beta chain features in type 1 diabetes. Study conclusions and caveats: For cells with high TCR expression, cDNA sequencing could yield over-representation.

This CDR3 contains 16 residues. In germline, CDR1 is MDHEN, CDR2 SYDVKM. V gave up 5 bases and J gave up 2 bases, with 19 bases separating them. As every portion of the isolated RNA was reverse transcribed, the sequencing read expressed TCRB transcripts. Assay: immunoSEQ multiplex PCR; the TCRdb copy retains only in-frame clones and omits some. Of 200,000 to 250,000 clones in the sample, roughly a tenth were seen once. This clone was seen at least ten times. Antigen specificity is unknown. What was sequenced was central memory CD4+ T cells from blood. The receptor was derived from a man aged 18 to 30 in good health. The chain is built from TRBV28 and TRBJ2-7; possibly TRBD2 for D (7 bases). The CDR3, as DNA: TGTGCCAGCAGTCCAAGCAGGGGAGGGATTACCTACGAGCAGTACTTC. It codes for CASSPSRGGITYEQYF.